Listed here are 19 T cell receptor beta chains from one sample, sequenced in a study of T cell repertoires in cytomegalovirus infection. TCRdb ran MiXCR on the reads and lists one entry per CDR3 protein. The sample yields some 150,000 distinct CDR3 sequences, roughly 6% seen once. Sequencing input: PBMCs. These receptors originate from a human donor in good health (CMV status not recorded). Some clones in this sample may be carry-over from other donors' samples.

In its sample, this clonotype was seen many times. This chain links TRBV12-3 or TRBV12-4 with TRBJ2-1, with D possibly TRBD1 on 6 matching bases. Trimming removed 6 bases at V and 5 bases at J, with 14 bases between. The CDR3 totals 14 residues. The CDR3 sequence is CASSERRDNNEQFF. The DNA for the CDR3 is TGTGCCAGCAGCGAACGCCGGGACAACAATGAGCAGTTCTTC.

This clonotype appeared many times. The chain carries TRBV28 and TRBJ1-1; TRBD1 is a possible D gene (5 bases). The CDR3 spans 17 residues. Trimming removed 7 bases at V and 0 bases at J, with 21 bases between. Germline V gene data show CDR1 as MDHEN and CDR2 as SYDVKM. CDR3 coding DNA: TGTGCCAGCAAGGCGGACGGATGGGGACGGGTGAACACTGAAGCTTTCTTT. Translating it yields CASKADGWGRVNTEAFF.

This clonotype was picked up many times. This chain connects TRBV7-9 to TRBJ1-2, with D maybe TRBD1 (5 bases). V was shortened by 3 bases and J by 8 bases, with 16 bases between the two germline ends. Germline CDR1 reads SEHNR; CDR2 reads FQNEAQ (reference sequence). This CDR3 is 14 amino acids long. The CDR3: CASSLAEAGNGYTF. Written as DNA, the CDR3 is TGTGCCAGCAGCTTGGCGGAGGCAGGGAACGGCTACACCTTC.

This clonotype has only a few counts. V is TRBV11-1 and J is TRBJ1-2; possibly TRBD1 for D (6 bases). The CDR3 has 14 amino acids. Germline V gene data show CDR1 as SGHAT and CDR2 as FQDESV (reference sequence). V was trimmed by 5 bases and J by 8 bases, leaving 18 bases between them. DNA for the CDR3: TGTGCCAGCAGCCCAGGGACACGGCGGGGAGGCTACACCTTC. It is translated as CASSPGTRRGGYTF.

This clonotype was recorded many times. This rearrangement joins TRBV6-5 to TRBJ2-3, with 9 positions matching TRBD1. The CDR3 length is 16 residues. After removal of 2 bases from V and 4 bases from J, the junction contained 7 bases not matched to a gene. Germline CDR1 MNHEY, CDR2 SVGAGI. The CDR3 DNA is TGTGCCAGCAGTTACACCCAGGGACAGGGTTCAGATACGCAGTATTTT. Residues: CASSYTQGQGSDTQYF.

This clonotype came up many times. The V call is TRBV12-3 or TRBV12-4, the J call TRBJ2-1; TRBD2 matches 11 bases. This CDR3 has 16 residues. V was clipped by 5 bases and J by 4 bases; unmatched bases: 7. The CDR3 nucleotides read TGTGCCAGCAGTCCCCAGGCTAGCGGGGGGTACAATGAGCAGTTCTTC. This codes for CASSPQASGGYNEQFF.

This clonotype was seen ten or more times. V gene TRBV5-1 combines with J gene TRBJ1-2, with D uncertain. The CDR3 covers 11 residues. Looked up from germline, CDR1 is SGHRS and CDR2 is YFSETQ. V lost 7 bases to trimming and J lost 5 bases, with 9 bases between them. In nucleotides, the CDR3 is TGCGCCAGCCTAGGCAGGTATGGCTACACCTTC. The encoded protein is CASLGRYGYTF.

This chain uses TRBV29-1 with TRBJ1-2; 8 nucleotides agree with TRBD1. This CDR3 comprises 13 residues. Germline trimming cut 7 bases from V and 7 bases from J; bases unmatched to any gene: 11. CDR1 is SQVTM and CDR2 is ANQGSEA in the germline V gene. CDR3 DNA: TGCAGCGGTGGACAGGGCGAAGCGGGTGGCTACACCTTC. Encoded protein: CSGGQGEAGGYTF.

The genes are TRBV5-6 and TRBJ2-1; unclear D gene. CDR3 size: 12 residues. Trimming removed 2 bases from V and 6 bases from J, with 6 bases in between. Germline lookup yields CDR1 SGHDT and CDR2 YYEEEE. DNA of the CDR3: TGTGCCAGCAGCTTTGAGGTCAATGAGCAGTTCTTC. Translation: CASSFEVNEQFF.

This clonotype was counted at least ten times. The chain carries TRBV7-2 and TRBJ1-5, with D unclear. The V end was cut by 3 bases, the J end by 0 bases, with 9 bases between. The CDR3 runs to 15 residues. Per germline, CDR1 SGHTA and CDR2 FQGNSA. The CDR3 is CASSLESSSNQPQHF. For the CDR3, the DNA is TGTGCCAGCAGCTTGGAATCCTCTAGCAATCAGCCCCAGCATTTT.

Only a few counts were recorded for this clonotype. V and J are TRBV5-4 and TRBJ2-6, with D hard to call. The ends were cut back, 2 bases at V and 0 bases at J, with 21 bases in the middle. Germline V gene data show CDR1 as SGHNT and CDR2 as YYREEE (reference sequence). This CDR3 spans 20 amino acids. For the CDR3, the DNA is TGTGCCAGCAGCTTAGGTCCGTTGTTCCGGGCAAGCTCTGGGGCCAACGTCCTGACTTTC. It yields the protein CASSLGPLFRASSGANVLTF.

This clonotype was seen repeatedly, ten times or more. The chain carries TRBV5-6 and TRBJ1-1, with D possibly TRBD1 on 5 matching bases. CDR1 is SGHDT, CDR2 YYEEEE, per germline. The ends were cut back, 2 bases at V and 12 bases at J, with 17 bases in the middle. CDR3 length: 13 amino acids. In nucleotides, the CDR3 is TGTGCCAGCAGCTTTCGGGGCGGCCTACGGACTTTCTTT. Encoded protein: CASSFRGGLRTFF.

This clonotype was detected ten times or more. This chain uses TRBV20-1 with TRBJ2-7, with 11 bases aligning to TRBD1. The CDR3 length is 15 residues. Trimming cost V 1 base and J 5 bases; bases outside gene matches: 7. Germline CDR1 and CDR2: DFQATT and SNEGSKA (reference sequence). DNA of the CDR3: TGCAGTGCTAGAGCCCCGGGACAGGGGGTCCACGAGCAGTACTTC. Protein: CSARAPGQGVHEQYF.

This clonotype appeared many times. This chain uses TRBV11-2 with TRBJ2-1, with 7 bases aligning to TRBD1. After removal of 5 bases from V and 2 bases from J, the junction contained 12 bases not matched to a gene. The CDR3 covers 17 residues. Germline V gene lookup returns CDR1 SGHAT and CDR2 FQNNGV. DNA of the CDR3: TGTGCCAGCAGCCCTATTGCAGGGGGTTTCACCTACAATGAGCAGTTCTTC. Its translation: CASSPIAGGFTYNEQFF.

The sample holds many counts of this clonotype. The V gene is TRBV20-1, the J gene TRBJ1-2, with 9 bases identical to TRBD1. Germline CDR1 DFQATT, CDR2 SNEGSKA (reference sequence). The CDR3 is 15 amino acids. Trimming cost V 6 bases and J 6 bases; bases outside gene matches: 14. CDR3 DNA: TGCAGTGCAACGCCGGGACAGGGAATAGGCGATGGCTACACCTTC. This sequence encodes CSATPGQGIGDGYTF.

This clonotype has a handful of counts. J is TRBJ1-2 and V is TRBV11-2; no firm D call. Germline CDR1 reads SGHAT; CDR2 reads FQNNGV. The ends were cut back, 3 bases at V and 6 bases at J, with 11 bases in the middle. This CDR3 region has 13 residues. CDR3 protein: CASSFGENDGYTF. In DNA form, the CDR3 reads TGTGCCAGCAGCTTCGGGGAAAATGATGGCTACACCTTC.

This clonotype was detected ten times or more. The chain uses TRBV7-2 and TRBJ2-2; D remains unclear. V was clipped by 5 bases and J by 2 bases, with 12 bases between them. Germline CDR1 and CDR2: SGHTA and FQGNSA. The CDR3 has 15 residues. The CDR3 region has the DNA TGTGCCAGCAGCGAAGCCAGGAGCAACACCGGGGAGCTGTTTTTT. It codes for CASSEARSNTGELFF.

This clonotype has at least ten counts. J is TRBJ2-3 and V is TRBV6-2 or TRBV6-3; 11 bases match TRBD2. The CDR3 is made up of 18 amino acids. The junction had 10 bases not matched to a gene; V was cut back by 2 bases and J by 3 bases. Germline CDR1 and CDR2: MNHEY and SVGEGT. CDR3 sequence: CASSYGGTSGRGTDTQYF. The CDR3 coding sequence is TGTGCCAGCAGTTACGGGGGGACTAGCGGCCGGGGGACAGATACGCAGTATTTT.

This clonotype was observed many times. The chain links TRBV27 to TRBJ1-4; 8 nucleotides match TRBD1. CDR1 and CDR2 (germline): MNHEY, SMNVEV (reference sequence). The CDR3 runs 15 residues. Germline trimming cut 4 bases from V and 7 bases from J; bases unmatched to any gene: 8. CDR3 DNA sequence: TGTGCCAGCAGTTCCCTGGACAGGGTGACTGAAAAACTGTTTTTT. It is translated as CASSSLDRVTEKLFF.